A selection of T cell receptor beta chains follows, all from one sample in a study of early T cells in non-severe SARS-CoV-2 infection. Each CDR3 protein gets one entry after TCRdb re-called the 5' RACE reads with MiXCR. The data contain approximately 75,000 distinct CDR3 sequences, roughly 15% of them seen just once; the ten biggest clones take up around 3.6%. The sample in question was whole blood, obtained at baseline. The receptors originated from an adult who was a healthcare worker with PCR-confirmed SARS-CoV-2 infection or an uninfected control (not recorded which). Both conserved end residues are part of each CDR3. Each record gives: clone size, J gene, D gene, CDR3 length, V gene, CDR3 protein, CDR3 DNA. A D gene is named only where the DNA matches it firmly. Not all rows give a size; the values are once, few, many and, for expanded clones, a class.

>-|TRBJ1-1|-|14|TRBV10-3
CAISERDTRTEAFF
TGTGCCATCAGTGAGCGGGATACTCGGACTGAAGCTTTCTTT
>-|TRBJ2-3|TRBD2|13|TRBV7-2
CASSLAGVGTQYF
TGTGCCAGCAGCCTAGCGGGAGTAGGTACGCAGTATTTT
>few|TRBJ2-4|-|15|TRBV28
CASSRGTLAKNIQYF
TGTGCCAGCAGTCGAGGGACCCTAGCCAAAAACATTCAGTACTTC
>many|TRBJ2-3|-|17|TRBV7-6
CASSLVTGRPREDTQYF
TGTGCCAGCAGCTTAGTTACGGGAAGGCCTCGGGAAGATACGCAGTATTTT
>few|TRBJ2-7|TRBD2|14|TRBV25-1
CASSDPSGSDEQYF
TGTGCCAGCAGTGACCCTAGCGGGAGCGACGAGCAGTACTTC
>-|TRBJ1-1|-|14|TRBV11-2
CASSFGLLNTEAFF
TGTGCCAGCAGCTTCGGTCTGCTAAACACTGAAGCTTTCTTT
>few|TRBJ2-1|TRBD1|16|TRBV9
CASSPPQGERRNEQFF
TGTGCCAGCAGCCCCCCTCAGGGGGAGCGGCGTAATGAGCAGTTCTTC
>-|TRBJ1-2|-|13|TRBV10-2
CASSPQVDYGYTF
TGCGCCAGCAGTCCTCAGGTGGACTATGGCTACACCTTC
>-|TRBJ1-1|-|13|TRBV5-4
CASSLGRDTEAFF
TGTGCCAGCAGCTTGGGGCGGGACACTGAAGCTTTCTTT
>many|TRBJ1-1|-|13|TRBV7-2
CASSLGRALGAFF
TGTGCCAGCAGCTTAGGGCGCGCTCTCGGGGCTTTCTTT
>-|TRBJ2-1|TRBD2|16|TRBV9
CASSVVQLAGVYEQFF
TGTGCCAGCAGCGTAGTGCAACTAGCGGGAGTTTATGAGCAGTTCTTC
>-|TRBJ1-1|-|15|TRBV11-3
CASSLMGRLNTEAFF
TGTGCCAGCAGCTTAATGGGGCGCCTGAACACTGAAGCTTTCTTT
>many|TRBJ2-1|-|12|TRBV28
CASSLDYNEQFF
TGTGCCAGCAGCTTAGACTACAATGAGCAGTTCTTC
>few|TRBJ2-1|-|14|TRBV4-2
CASREESSYNEQFF
TGTGCCAGCAGAGAGGAGAGCTCCTACAATGAGCAGTTCTTC
>-|TRBJ1-1|TRBD1|16|TRBV5-1
CASSLELGQVNTEAFF
TGCGCCAGCAGCTTGGAACTGGGACAGGTGAACACTGAAGCTTTCTTT
>-|TRBJ2-3|-|12|TRBV5-1
CASSPPTDTQYF
TGCGCCAGCAGCCCCCCCACAGATACGCAGTATTTT
>-|TRBJ1-1|-|18|TRBV21-1
CASSKGAGQAPVNTEAFF
TGTGCCAGCAGCAAAGGCGCGGGACAGGCACCCGTGAACACTGAAGCTTTCTTT
>many|TRBJ2-6|-|15|TRBV25-1
CASSDWVSGANVLTF
TGTGCCAGCAGTGATTGGGTCTCTGGGGCCAACGTCCTGACTTTC
>-|TRBJ2-4|TRBD1|17|TRBV27
CASWPGTGVGEKNIQYF
TGTGCCAGCTGGCCGGGGACAGGGGTAGGTGAAAAAAACATTCAGTACTTC
>few|TRBJ2-1|-|17|TRBV9
CASSSGGGRGAYNEQFF
TGTGCCAGCAGCTCTGGCGGCGGCAGAGGGGCCTACAATGAGCAGTTCTTC
>few|TRBJ1-2|TRBD1|12|TRBV12-3/TRBV12-4
CASSLQGGGYTF
TGTGCCAGCAGTTTACAGGGGGGAGGCTACACCTTC
>-|TRBJ2-3|TRBD2|14|TRBV10-3
CAIRAGGGTDTQYF
TGTGCCATCCGAGCGGGAGGGGGCACAGATACGCAGTATTTT
>medium-sized|TRBJ2-1|-|12|TRBV29-1
CSVDFDINEQFF
TGCAGCGTTGACTTCGACATCAATGAGCAGTTCTTC
>-|TRBJ2-7|TRBD1|14|TRBV18
CASSPGTGPYEQYF
TGTGCCAGCTCACCCGGGACAGGACCATACGAGCAGTACTTC
>-|TRBJ1-3|-|16|TRBV30
CAWSGHSGGSGNTIYF
TGTGCCTGGAGTGGCCACAGTGGGGGCTCTGGAAACACCATATATTTT
>many|TRBJ2-1|TRBD2|14|TRBV28
CASSLGLAGGRQFF
TGTGCCAGCAGCCTGGGGCTAGCGGGAGGGCGCCAGTTCTTC
>-|TRBJ1-4|-|13|TRBV18
CASSPGLNEKLFF
TGTGCCAGCTCACCGGGACTCAATGAAAAACTGTTTTTT
>few|TRBJ2-1|TRBD2|16|TRBV3-1
CASSPGGGRARNEQFF
TGTGCCAGCAGCCCGGGGGGCGGGAGGGCGAGGAATGAGCAGTTCTTC
>few|TRBJ2-3|-|13|TRBV3-1
CASSRIGGDTQYF
TGTGCCAGCAGCCGGATCGGAGGAGATACGCAGTATTTT
>-|TRBJ2-7|TRBD2|13|TRBV27
CASSSGMAYEQYF
TGTGCCAGCAGTAGCGGGATGGCATACGAGCAGTACTTC
>few|TRBJ2-5|-|15|TRBV18
CASSGQDMVQETQYF
TGTGCCAGCTCGGGCCAGGACATGGTCCAAGAGACCCAGTACTTC
>few|TRBJ2-2|-|15|TRBV12-3/TRBV12-4
CASSRPRRRVGELFF
TGTGCCAGCAGTAGGCCCCGACGGCGTGTCGGGGAGCTGTTTTTT
>-|TRBJ1-5|-|12|TRBV12-3/TRBV12-4
CASSPGLEPQHF
TGTGCCAGCAGCCCCGGGTTGGAGCCCCAGCATTTT
>-|TRBJ2-1|TRBD1|15|TRBV11-3
CASSSWTGNYNEQFF
TGTGCCAGCAGCTCCTGGACAGGGAACTACAATGAGCAGTTCTTC
>-|TRBJ2-7|-|11|TRBV6-2/TRBV6-3
CASRSIYEQYF
TGTGCCAGCAGATCCATCTACGAGCAGTACTTC
>-|TRBJ1-1|-|15|TRBV5-1
CASSPGGRANTEAFF
TGCGCCAGCAGCCCCGGCGGGAGGGCAAACACTGAAGCTTTCTTT
>few|TRBJ2-7|-|14|TRBV21-1
CASETSSGSREQYF
TGTGCCAGCGAAACTTCCAGCGGGAGCCGCGAGCAGTACTTC
>many|TRBJ2-2|TRBD2|14|TRBV19
CASSILAGTGELFF
TGTGCCAGTAGTATCCTAGCGGGGACCGGGGAGCTGTTTTTT
>-|TRBJ2-2|-|13|TRBV10-1
CASSESYTGELFF
TGCGCCAGCAGTGAAAGTTACACCGGGGAGCTGTTTTTT
>few|TRBJ2-3|TRBD2|13|TRBV29-1
CSVEGASGTTQYF
TGCAGCGTTGAAGGGGCTAGCGGAACTACGCAGTATTTT
>many|TRBJ1-1|TRBD1|18|TRBV7-9
CASSLAQTSGGAEAEAFF
TGTGCCAGCAGCTTAGCGCAGACCTCAGGGGGCGCAGAAGCTGAAGCTTTCTTT
>-|TRBJ2-3|TRBD2|16|TRBV18
CASSPALAGRTDTQYF
TGTGCCAGCTCCCCAGCACTAGCGGGACGCACAGATACGCAGTATTTT
>-|TRBJ2-7|TRBD1|14|TRBV19
CATQRWQGAYEQYF
TGTGCCACTCAACGTTGGCAGGGGGCCTACGAGCAGTACTTC
>-|TRBJ2-1|-|15|TRBV9
CASRPGVAEYNEQFF
TGTGCCAGCAGACCCGGGGTAGCGGAATACAATGAGCAGTTCTTC
>few|TRBJ1-2|TRBD1|14|TRBV7-8
CASSLQQGKVGYTF
TGTGCCAGCAGCTTACAACAGGGGAAGGTTGGCTACACCTTC